These 28 T cell receptor beta chains were all obtained from the same sample, sequenced in a study of OX40 agonist ivuxolimab in advanced cancers. The receptor library was made with the immunoSEQ multiplex PCR assay. The immuneACCESS repertoire file appears here via TCRdb, limited to in-frame rearrangements. These files lack a portion of the clones; in checked studies, under half of the deficit traces to unresolved V genes, and the cause of the others is not known. This sample is represented by about 49,000 clones; less than 85% of them were singletons. The ten largest clones take up roughly 20% of the sample. The starting material was CD4+ or CD8+ T cells sorted from blood, obtained in a trial of the OX40 agonist ivuxolimab. These receptors were taken from an adult with an advanced solid tumor such as melanoma, head and neck, liver or kidney cancer.

The CDR3 region is CASSQGTGPLSYEQYF. CDR3 sequence (DNA): TGCGCCAGCAGCCAAGGGACAGGCCCACTTTCCTACGAGCAGTACTTC. The rearrangement joins TRBV4-3 to TRBJ2-7; 7 bases map to TRBD1. V was clipped by 1 base and J by 1 base; unmatched bases: 7. Germline CDR1 reads LGHNA; CDR2 reads YSLEER. The CDR3 has 16 residues.

The chain employs TRBV6-6 and TRBJ1-3; D might be TRBD1 (6 bases). The V and J ends lost 2 bases and 0 bases respectively, with 8 bases between them. The CDR3 loop spans 15 amino acids. Looked up from germline, CDR1 is MNHNY and CDR2 is SVGAGI (reference sequence). CDR3 sequence reads: CASSYGQSSGNTIYF. CDR3 in DNA: TGTGCCAGCAGTTACGGACAGAGCTCTGGAAACACCATATATTTT.

The rearrangement links TRBV4-3 to TRBJ2-3, with TRBD2 matching over 8 bases. In germline, CDR1 is LGHNA, CDR2 YSLEER. The CDR3 totals 17 residues. After removal of 0 bases from V and 5 bases from J, the junction contained 10 bases not matched to a gene. CDR3 in DNA: TGCGCCAGCAGCCAAGAAGTAGGCGGGGGGCCAGGAGATACGCAGTATTTT. Amino acid sequence: CASSQEVGGGPGDTQYF.

V and J are TRBV29-1 and TRBJ1-3; the D is unclear. CDR3 length: 13 amino acids. Trimming cost V 0 bases and J 2 bases, with 5 bases left between them. CDR1 is SQVTM and CDR2 is ANQGSEA in the germline V gene. Here the CDR3 reads CSVEDEAGNTIYF. The CDR3 nucleotides are TGCAGCGTTGAAGATGAGGCTGGAAACACCATATATTTT.

The CDR3 DNA is TGCGCCAGCAGCCTGGACAAGAACACTGAAGCTTTCTTT. Translation: CASSLDKNTEAFF. The chain uses TRBV4-3 and TRBJ1-1; D may be TRBD1 (5 bases). Germline-derived CDR1 and CDR2 are LGHNA and YSLEER. This CDR3 is built from 13 residues. Trimming stripped 4 bases from V and 1 base from J, with 7 bases between.

The rearrangement uses TRBV5-6 and TRBJ2-5; D unclear. Trimming stripped 0 bases from V and 6 bases from J, with 3 bases between. The CDR3 is 11 residues long. Germline values: CDR1 SGHDT, CDR2 YYEEEE. CDR3 in DNA: TGTGCCAGCAGCTTGGATCAGACCCAGTACTTC. Translated, it gives CASSLDQTQYF.

The rearrangement links TRBV5-1 to TRBJ2-7; D ambiguous. This CDR3 has 12 amino acids. V shed 0 bases and J shed 2 bases, with 3 bases lying between them. Germline V lookup: CDR1 SGHRS, CDR2 YFSETQ. CDR3 in DNA: TGCGCCAGCAGCTTGGGGACCTACGAGCAGTACTTC. Its translation is CASSLGTYEQYF.

The chain couples TRBV4-3 to TRBJ2-2; D call uncertain. The CDR3 contains 15 residues. V lost 2 bases and J lost 0, with 7 bases in between. Germline loops: CDR1 LGHNA, CDR2 YSLEER. CDR3: CASSQSSANTGELFF. The CDR3 DNA reads TGCGCCAGCAGCCAATCGAGCGCGAACACCGGGGAGCTGTTTTTT.

This chain joins TRBV10-3 and TRBJ2-1; 7 nucleotides line up with TRBD2. Trimming took 0 bases from V and 4 from J; bases not matched to a gene: 3. The CDR3 covers 15 residues. Per germline, CDR1 ENHRY and CDR2 SYGVKD. CDR3 amino acids: CAISESGGGYNEQFF. In DNA form, the CDR3 reads TGTGCCATCAGTGAGTCTGGCGGGGGATACAATGAGCAGTTCTTC.

The rearrangement joins TRBV2 to TRBJ1-5; D ambiguous. This CDR3 is 13 amino acids long. CDR1 and CDR2 from the germline V gene are SNHLY and FYNNEI. Trimming took 3 bases from V and 4 from J, leaving 7 bases between them. The CDR3 reads CASSDGVNQPQHF. The CDR3 DNA is TGTGCCAGCAGTGATGGGGTAAATCAGCCCCAGCATTTT.

This chain links TRBV4-2 with TRBJ2-1, with a weak D call TRBD2 (6 bases). Per germline, CDR1 LGHNA and CDR2 YNFKEQ. The CDR3 is made up of 13 amino acids. The ends were cut back, 5 bases at V and 7 bases at J, with 12 bases in the middle. In nucleotides, the CDR3 is TGTGCCAGCAGCGGGGGGATCGAAAATGAGCAGTTCTTC. It codes for CASSGGIENEQFF.

The V gene is TRBV7-9, the J gene TRBJ1-2; 8 bases agree with TRBD1. The V gene end was trimmed by 1 base and the J gene end by 4 bases; junction bases not matched to a gene: 8. CDR1 and CDR2 from the germline V gene are SEHNR and FQNEAQ (reference sequence). This CDR3 region has 16 residues. CDR3 region: CASSLEAAGGSYGYTF. The CDR3 nucleotides are TGTGCCAGCAGCTTAGAGGCGGCAGGGGGCAGCTATGGCTACACCTTC.

The chain joins TRBV7-9 to TRBJ2-1; maybe TRBD1 (5 bases). CDR1 SEHNR and CDR2 FQNEAQ come from the germline V gene (reference sequence). The ends were cut back, 3 bases at V and 8 bases at J, with 11 bases in the middle. The CDR3 contains 13 residues. As DNA, the CDR3 is TGTGCCAGCAGCTTCTTCAGGGTCTATGAGCAGTTCTTC. Translating it yields CASSFFRVYEQFF.

V and J are TRBV18 and TRBJ2-5; D gene unclear. There are 16 residues in the CDR3. V lost 0 bases to trimming and J lost 5 bases, with 16 bases between them. Germline V gene sequence: CDR1 KGHSH, CDR2 LQKENI. CDR3 residues: CASSPPEWVYGETQYF. CDR3 sequence (DNA): TGTGCCAGCTCACCACCGGAGTGGGTTTACGGGGAGACCCAGTACTTC.

V and J are TRBV19 and TRBJ1-1; D possibly corresponds to TRBD1 (5 bases). Trimming took 3 bases from V and 4 from J, leaving 9 bases between them. Looked up from germline, CDR1 is LNHDA and CDR2 is SQIVND (reference sequence). The CDR3 contains 13 residues. The CDR3 is CASSIVGGTEAFF. As DNA, the CDR3 is TGTGCCAGTAGTATCGTCGGGGGCACTGAAGCTTTCTTT.

The V gene is TRBV29-1, the J gene TRBJ1-2, with 9 bases matching TRBD1. Trimming at V came to 4 bases and at J to 2 bases, leaving 5 bases not matched to a gene. The CDR3 is 14 residues long. Per germline, CDR1 SQVTM and CDR2 ANQGSEA. The CDR3 here is CSVAGQGLNYGYTF. The CDR3 nucleotides read TGCAGCGTTGCGGGACAGGGCCTCAACTATGGCTACACCTTC.

The chain combines TRBV19 with TRBJ1-4; D is unclear. In germline, CDR1 is LNHDA, CDR2 SQIVND (reference sequence). The CDR3 length is 13 residues. Trimming took 7 bases from V and 8 from J, leaving 14 bases between them. In DNA form, the CDR3 reads TGTGCCAGTACCTCCGGGGTGGTGGAAAAACTGTTTTTT. Its translation: CASTSGVVEKLFF.

The CDR3 reads CASSKGGPQHF. Written as DNA, the CDR3 is TGTGCCAGTAGTAAAGGCGGACCCCAGCATTTT. The chain combines TRBV19 with TRBJ1-5; D is ambiguous. With 4 bases removed from V and 10 bases from J, the gap between germline ends came to 8 bases. The CDR3 sequence is 11 residues long. Germline CDR1 reads LNHDA; CDR2 reads SQIVND (reference sequence).

A few counts support this clone. CDR3 region: CASSLIPGQGIETQYF. The CDR3 DNA reads TGTGCCAGCAGCTTAATACCGGGACAGGGTATCGAGACCCAGTACTTC. The rearrangement joins TRBV9 to TRBJ2-5, with 9 bases matching TRBD1. The CDR3 is 16 amino acids. Per germline, CDR1 SGDLS and CDR2 YYNGEE. The V gene end was trimmed by 4 bases and the J gene end by 5 bases; junction bases not matched to a gene: 12.

The J gene is TRBJ1-6, the V gene TRBV6-6; no firm D call. V was pared by 6 bases and J by 0 bases, with 12 bases between. Germline CDR1 is MNHNY and CDR2 is SVGAGI (reference sequence). The CDR3 is 16 amino acids. In DNA, the CDR3 is TGTGCCAGCAGCTCCATCGAGAGCTCCTATAATTCACCCCTCCACTTT. Amino acid sequence: CASSSIESSYNSPLHF.

The chain employs TRBV28 and TRBJ1-6; D gene uncertain. The CDR3 runs to 15 residues. Trimming removed 7 bases at V and 0 bases at J, with 10 bases between. The germline gives CDR1 MDHEN, CDR2 SYDVKM. The CDR3 coding sequence is TGTGCCAGCACTATAGGGAGCTCCTATAATTCACCCCTCCACTTT. It translates to CASTIGSSYNSPLHF.

The rearrangement uses TRBV5-4 and TRBJ1-1; D not certain. Germline-derived CDR1 and CDR2 are SGHNT and YYREEE (reference sequence). Trimming removed 0 bases at V and 3 bases at J, with 6 bases between. The CDR3 is made up of 13 amino acids. The CDR3: CASSLESDTEAFF. CDR3 sequence (DNA): TGTGCCAGCAGCTTGGAGTCAGACACTGAAGCTTTCTTT.

This clone has a handful of counts. The gene calls are TRBV7-2 and TRBJ2-1, with 11 bases matching TRBD2. The V gene's germline CDR1 is SGHTA and CDR2 FQGNSA. The CDR3 has 18 amino acids. Trimming took 5 bases from V and 0 from J; bases not matched to a gene: 9. The CDR3 spells CASSTSSGGHPSYNEQFF. CDR3 DNA sequence: TGTGCCAGCAGCACCTCTAGCGGGGGGCATCCCTCCTACAATGAGCAGTTCTTC.

The chain couples TRBV28 to TRBJ2-5, with TRBD1 matching over 7 bases. The J segment lost 0 bases and the V segment lost 4 bases, leaving 2 bases of the junction unmatched. This CDR3 is built from 14 residues. Looked up from germline, CDR1 is MDHEN and CDR2 is SYDVKM. The CDR3 region is CASSSDRDQETQYF. As DNA, the CDR3 is TGTGCCAGCAGTTCTGACAGGGACCAAGAGACCCAGTACTTC.

The genes are TRBV27 and TRBJ1-1; 9 bases fit TRBD1. This CDR3 is 14 amino acids long. V gave up 3 bases and J gave up 6 bases; unmatched junction bases: 5. The germline gives CDR1 MNHEY, CDR2 SMNVEV (reference sequence). CDR3 DNA: TGTGCCAGCAGTTTCACAGGGGGCGGACCTGAAGCTTTCTTT. Amino acid sequence: CASSFTGGGPEAFF.

This clone appeared a few times. This sequence joins TRBV19 and TRBJ2-7; no clear D. The CDR3 runs to 14 residues. The V gene lost 0 bases and the J gene lost 1 base, with 7 bases spanning the gap. Germline CDR1 LNHDA, CDR2 SQIVND (reference sequence). CDR3 loop: CASSIDWDSYEQYF. The CDR3 DNA is TGTGCCAGTAGTATAGATTGGGATTCCTACGAGCAGTACTTC. The whole variable domain, filled in from reference TRBV19 and TRBJ2-7, reads DGGITQSPKYLFRKEGQNVTLSCEQNLNHDAMYWYRQDPGQGLRLIYYSQIVNDFQKGDIAEGYSVSREKKESFPLTVTSAQKNPTAFYLCASSIDWDSYEQYFGPGTRLTVT.

This clone was counted a single time. The J gene is TRBJ2-1, the V gene TRBV7-7; D ambiguous. CDR1 SSHAT and CDR2 FNYEAQ come from the germline V gene (reference sequence). Deletions cut 3 bases from V and 4 bases from J, with 7 bases between. The CDR3 is made up of 13 amino acids. The chain's CDR3 is CASSFSPYNEQFF. As DNA, the CDR3 is TGTGCCAGCAGCTTCTCCCCGTACAATGAGCAGTTCTTC.

The chain employs TRBV19 and TRBJ2-2; D gene uncertain. V was pared by 4 bases and J by 5 bases, with 5 bases between. This CDR3 has 12 residues. Per the germline V gene, CDR1 is LNHDA and CDR2 is SQIVND (reference sequence). CDR3 sequence (DNA): TGTGCCAGTAGTACCGGGACCGGGGAGCTGTTTTTT. Amino acid sequence: CASSTGTGELFF.